These 14 T cell receptor beta chains were sequenced from one sample in a study of metastatic and nonmetastatic thyroid tumors. TCRdb reanalyzed the PCR reads with MiXCR. The table shows 15,000 to 18,000 clones, with more than 20% occurring only once. None of the patients had undergone any treatment ahead of thyroid surgery. What was sequenced was tumor tissue. These receptors all stem from a female donor with papillary thyroid cancer or a benign thyroid nodule (not recorded which). Some clones in this sample may be carry-over from other donors' samples.

This clone came up many times. Compared with germline, one end of the junction differs, possibly owing to a read error. The chain employs TRBV29-1 and TRBJ2-1; D is undetermined. The germline V gene has CDR1 SQVTM and CDR2 ANQGSEA. The CDR3 spans 11 residues. As DNA, the CDR3 is TGCAACGTTGAAGGTTACAATGAGCAGTTCTTC. Translation gives CNVEGYNEQFF.

This clone showed up just a few times. The CDR3 spells CSAKGGGTTSYEQYF. CDR3 bases: TGCAGTGCTAAGGGAGGGGGCACCACCTCCTACGAGCAGTACTTC. The rearrangement uses TRBV20-1 and TRBJ2-7, with D perhaps matching TRBD1 or TRBD2 (7 bases each). The CDR3 sequence is 15 residues long. V shed 4 bases and J shed 0 bases, with 16 bases lying between them. Germline values: CDR1 DFQATT, CDR2 SNEGSKA (reference sequence).

The chain employs TRBV4-1 and TRBJ1-6; D is unclear. The CDR3 sequence is 13 residues long. Germline V gene data show CDR1 as MGHRA and CDR2 as YSYEKL. V lost 6 bases to trimming and J lost 7 bases, with 10 bases between them. The chain's CDR3 is CASSDYRNSPLHF. For the CDR3, the DNA is TGCGCCAGCAGTGACTACCGAAATTCACCCCTCCACTTT.

This clone has ten or more counts. V gene TRBV9 combines with J gene TRBJ2-3; D gene unclear. This CDR3 is built from 15 residues. Trimming pared 1 base from V and 2 bases from J, leaving 11 bases between. Germline V lookup: CDR1 SGDLS, CDR2 YYNGEE. CDR3: CASSVSTAPTDTQYF. CDR3 nucleotide sequence: TGTGCCAGCAGCGTAAGCACAGCCCCCACAGATACGCAGTATTTT.

In this sample, this clone is medium-sized. The chain couples TRBV27 to TRBJ2-1, with TRBD1 matching over 12 bases. This CDR3 is 16 amino acids long. Germline V lookup: CDR1 MNHEY, CDR2 SMNVEV (reference sequence). V shed 5 bases and J 6 bases; nucleotides not matched to a gene: 8. CDR3 sequence reads: CASSPGTGGISNEQFF. The DNA of the CDR3 is TGTGCCAGCAGTCCCGGGACAGGGGGCATTAGCAATGAGCAGTTCTTC.

The rearrangement joins TRBV4-2 to TRBJ2-7, with D perhaps matching TRBD1 or TRBD2 (5 bases each). CDR3 length equals 14 residues. V shed 0 bases and J shed 4 bases, with 10 bases lying between them. Germline loops: CDR1 LGHNA, CDR2 YNFKEQ. CDR3 sequence: CASSQEDGGYEQYF. The CDR3 DNA follows: TGTGCCAGCAGCCAAGAAGATGGGGGATACGAGCAGTACTTC.

This chain links TRBV5-1 with TRBJ2-1, with 14 nucleotides matching TRBD2. Trimming took 4 bases from V and 3 from J; bases not matched to a gene: 6. CDR1 and CDR2 (germline): SGHRS, YFSETQ. The CDR3 contains 17 residues. The CDR3 DNA follows: TGCGCCAGCAGCCCGCGACTAGCGGGGGGGGTCTACAATGAGCAGTTCTTC. Translated, it gives CASSPRLAGGVYNEQFF.

This clone was counted only a few times. This chain connects TRBV6-1 to TRBJ2-3, with D perhaps matching TRBD2 (5 bases). The CDR3 totals 13 residues. V lost 6 bases, J lost 6 bases, and 13 bases lay in between. In germline, CDR1 is MNHNS, CDR2 SASEGT. The CDR3 protein is CASRPRGADTQYF. CDR3 nucleotide sequence: TGTGCCAGCAGACCCCGGGGTGCGGATACGCAGTATTTT.

This chain links TRBV3-1 with TRBJ1-6; D possibly corresponds to TRBD1 (5 bases). The CDR3 covers 14 residues. Trimming stripped 8 bases from V and 7 bases from J, with 15 bases between. Germline values: CDR1 LGHDT, CDR2 YNNKEL (reference sequence). This chain's CDR3 is CASSLGTDNSPLHF. Written as DNA, the CDR3 is TGTGCCAGCTCACTCGGGACGGACAATTCACCCCTCCACTTT.

By share, this clone ranks as medium-sized (0.01 to 0.1%). The rearrangement joins TRBV6-1 to TRBJ1-2, with TRBD1 identical over 11 bases. The CDR3 is 15 residues long. The junction had 5 bases not matched to a gene; V was cut back by 5 bases and J by 3 bases. Germline V gives CDR1 MNHNS, CDR2 SASEGT. CDR3 protein: CASSLRTGGDYGYTF. CDR3 DNA sequence: TGTGCCAGCAGTCTCCGGACAGGGGGCGACTATGGCTACACCTTC.

The V gene is TRBV7-9, the J gene TRBJ1-1; TRBD1 might be the D (5 bases). The germline CDR1 and CDR2 sequences are SEHNR and FQNEAQ (reference sequence). The CDR3 has 13 amino acids. Between the trimmed V and J ends, which lost 6 bases and 5 bases, there was a span of 13 bases. CDR3 loop: CASRSDRLTEAFF. The CDR3 nucleotides read TGTGCCAGCAGGTCTGACAGATTAACTGAAGCTTTCTTT.

This clone was detected many times. V gene TRBV6-9 combines with J gene TRBJ1-1; D uncertain. Germline loops: CDR1 MNHGY, CDR2 SVAAGI. Trimming removed 4 bases at V and 1 base at J, with 25 bases between. The CDR3 is 19 residues long. The CDR3 loop is CASSSSLLPAGLTNTEAFF. The CDR3 region has the DNA TGTGCCAGCAGTTCCTCTCTTCTCCCGGCAGGATTAACGAACACTGAAGCTTTCTTT.

Details on this clone: Given the absence of the conserved phenylalanine or tryptophan at the CDR3 end, a read error is likely. This chain joins TRBV18 and TRBJ2-7; D is uncertain. This CDR3 has 12 amino acids. Germline V gene sequence: CDR1 KGHSH, CDR2 LQKENI. The CDR3 here is CTSSKSGYEQYL. For the CDR3, the DNA is TGTACCAGCTCCAAGTCCGGCTACGAGCAGTACCTC.

Worth noting for this clone: A read error may be the cause here, since a much bigger clone is one base away. The V call is TRBV14, the J call TRBJ2-7; TRBD2 matches at 7 bases. This CDR3 comprises 17 residues. Germline trimming cut 4 bases from V and 0 bases from J; bases unmatched to any gene: 12. Germline V gene lookup returns CDR1 SGHDN and CDR2 FVKESK. The CDR3 protein is CASSPRTTSRSSYEQYF. The CDR3 DNA sequence: TGTGCCAGCAGCCCCAGAACGACTAGCAGGAGCTCCTACGAGCAGTACTTC. The whole variable domain, filled in from reference TRBV14 and TRBJ2-7, reads EAGVTQFPSHSVIEKGQTVTLRCDPISGHDNLYWYRRVMGKEIKFLLHFVKESKQDESGMPNNRFLAERTGGTYSTLKVQPAELEDSGVYFCASSPRTTSRSSYEQYFGPGTRLTVT.